The 27 T cell receptor beta chains below were found in one sample sequenced in a study of cytomegalovirus exposure and HLA in healthy donors. The PCR contained 60 Vbeta and 13 Jbeta primers. Some clones are missing from TCRdb's copy, which holds only in-frame ones; the method was immunoSEQ multiplex PCR. Of 120,000 or so clones listed, 65% to 90% were seen once; the top ten hold 2.1%. The material sequenced was PBMCs. These receptors were collected from a man aged 25-45 years in good health and CMV-seronegative.

The chain has TRBV19 and TRBJ2-2; 9 positions agree with TRBD1. The CDR3 contains 14 residues. J was trimmed by 5 bases and V by 6 bases; bases with no gene match: 4. CDR1 is LNHDA, CDR2 SQIVND, per germline (reference sequence). This chain's CDR3 is CASRAGTGTGELFF. For the CDR3, the DNA is TGTGCCAGTAGGGCCGGGACAGGGACCGGGGAGCTGTTTTTT.

The chain couples TRBV6-6 to TRBJ1-2; 8 positions match TRBD1. This CDR3 contains 14 residues. V lost 5 bases to trimming and J lost 8 bases; unmatched junction nucleotides: 10. Looked up from germline, CDR1 is MNHNY and CDR2 is SVGAGI (reference sequence). CDR3 in amino acids: CASSGPTGEGGYTF. The CDR3 coding sequence is TGTGCCAGCAGTGGCCCGACAGGGGAAGGGGGCTACACCTTC.

V is TRBV5-1 and J is TRBJ2-1; 8 nucleotides agree with TRBD2. CDR1 is SGHRS and CDR2 is YFSETQ in the germline V gene. J was trimmed by 1 base and V by 0 bases; bases with no gene match: 6. This CDR3 is built from 17 residues. This chain's CDR3 is CASSLGVKRGSYNEQFF. The CDR3 DNA is TGCGCCAGCAGCTTGGGTGTGAAGCGGGGGTCCTACAATGAGCAGTTCTTC.

The chain recombines TRBV4-3 with TRBJ2-5; 8 nucleotides align to TRBD1. Judging by the DNA end, TRBJ2-7 fits better; the J call may be wrong. This CDR3 spans 15 amino acids. Per the germline V gene, CDR1 is LGHNA and CDR2 is YSLEER. The CDR3 sequence: CASSQDQGASYEQYF. CDR3 in DNA: TGCGCCAGCAGCCAAGATCAGGGGGCCTCCTACGAGCAGTACTTC.

The chain joins TRBV10-1 to TRBJ2-2; no reliable D call. The V gene lost 1 base and the J gene lost 2 bases, with 5 bases spanning the gap. CDR3 length equals 14 residues. Germline V CDR1 and CDR2: WNHNN, SYGVQD (reference sequence). CDR3: CASSEWQNTGELFF. The CDR3 DNA reads TGCGCCAGCAGTGAGTGGCAAAACACCGGGGAGCTGTTTTTT.

On this clone: Distinct nucleotide sequences in the sample also encode this CDR3. This chain connects TRBV5-1 to TRBJ2-1; no reliable D call. V gave up 0 bases and J gave up 0 bases, with 7 bases separating them. CDR3 length: 15 residues. The germline V gene has CDR1 SGHRS and CDR2 YFSETQ. This CDR3 is CASSLASSSYNEQFF. CDR3 nucleotides: TGCGCCAGCAGCTTGGCCTCGAGCTCCTACAATGAGCAGTTCTTC. The whole variable domain, filled in from reference TRBV5-1 and TRBJ2-1, reads KAGVTQTPRYLIKTRGQQVTLSCSPISGHRSVSWYQQTPGQGLQFLFEYFSETQRNKGNFPGRFSGRQFSNSRSEMNVSTLELGDSALYLCASSLASSSYNEQFFGPGTRLTVL.

This clone was seen a few times. This chain uses TRBV2 with TRBJ2-2; 7 bases are shared with TRBD1. The CDR3 spans 15 residues. Germline CDR1 is SNHLY and CDR2 is FYNNEI. V lost 11 bases, J lost 3 bases, and 12 bases stayed unmatched. CDR3 DNA sequence: TGTGCCCGACGAAGACAGGGAAGTGACACCGGGGAGCTGTTTTTT. As protein: CARRRQGSDTGELFF.

This chain joins TRBV13 and TRBJ2-5; TRBD2 aligns across 7 bases. CDR1 is PRHDT, CDR2 FYEKMQ, per germline (reference sequence). Trimming cost V 1 base and J 7 bases; bases outside gene matches: 3. The CDR3 is 13 residues long. CDR3 sequence (DNA): TGTGCCAGCAGCTTAGCGGGGGGAGGGACCCAGTACTTC. Its translation: CASSLAGGGTQYF.

J is TRBJ2-3 and V is TRBV5-8; TRBD1 aligns across 10 bases. V dropped 4 bases and J dropped 0; count of bases not matched to a gene: 8. Per the germline V gene, CDR1 is SGHTS and CDR2 is YDEGEE. The CDR3 covers 17 residues. In DNA, the CDR3 is TGTGCCAGCAGCCTGGGATGGACAGGGGGAAGCACAGATACGCAGTATTTT. It is translated as CASSLGWTGGSTDTQYF.

The chain joins TRBV5-1 to TRBJ2-5, with 7 bases that match TRBD2. With V trimmed by 2 bases and J by 0 bases, 1 base remained unmatched. The CDR3 spans 14 residues. Looked up from germline, CDR1 is SGHRS and CDR2 is YFSETQ. CDR3 loop: CASSFGGNQETQYF. CDR3 DNA sequence: TGCGCCAGCAGCTTCGGGGGGAACCAAGAGACCCAGTACTTC.

This clone was counted only a few times. The rearrangement uses TRBV7-2 and TRBJ2-5; 7 bases fit TRBD2. V gave up 5 bases and J gave up 2 bases; unmatched junction bases: 5. This CDR3 contains 14 residues. Germline V gives CDR1 SGHTA, CDR2 FQGNSA. This CDR3 reads CASSRDYLQETQYF. CDR3 sequence (DNA): TGTGCCAGCAGCCGGGACTACTTGCAAGAGACCCAGTACTTC.

V usage is TRBV7-9 and J usage is TRBJ1-1, with D possibly matching TRBD1 (6 bases). CDR3 length equals 12 residues. Trimming left V 5 bases short and J 6 bases short, with 10 bases between. Germline CDR1 and CDR2: SEHNR and FQNEAQ (reference sequence). CDR3 in amino acids: CASSPTGPEAFF. Here the CDR3 DNA reads TGTGCCAGCAGCCCTACAGGGCCTGAAGCTTTCTTT.

The gene calls are TRBV2 and TRBJ2-5, with D perhaps matching TRBD1 (6 bases). With 5 bases removed from V and 2 bases from J, the gap between germline ends came to 9 bases. CDR1 is SNHLY, CDR2 FYNNEI, per germline. The CDR3 is made up of 13 amino acids. CDR3 DNA sequence: TGTGCCAGCAGTCGGACAGCACAAGAGACCCAGTACTTC. It codes for CASSRTAQETQYF.

The V gene is TRBV5-4, the J gene TRBJ1-3, with D perhaps TRBD1 (6 bases). Germline V gene lookup returns CDR1 SGHNT and CDR2 YYREEE (reference sequence). The CDR3 is 18 amino acids. With 4 bases removed from V and 0 bases from J, the gap between germline ends came to 20 bases. The CDR3 is CASSRKGTTGSSGNTIYF. The CDR3 DNA is TGTGCCAGCAGCAGGAAGGGGACGACAGGTTCCTCTGGAAACACCATATATTTT.

This clone occurred a few times. The rearrangement joins TRBV25-1 to TRBJ2-1, with 12 bases identical to TRBD2. Looked up from germline, CDR1 is MGHDK and CDR2 is SYGVNS. The CDR3 runs 14 residues. V lost 1 base, J lost 10 bases, and 2 bases stayed unmatched. This chain's CDR3 is CASSEWTSGDEQFF. DNA for the CDR3: TGTGCCAGCAGTGAATGGACTAGCGGGGACGAGCAGTTCTTC.

This clone was detected only once. One junction end disagrees with the germline gene, perhaps due to a read error. The J gene is TRBJ2-6, the V gene TRBV4-3, with 10 nucleotides matching TRBD1. The CDR3 is 17 residues long. CDR1 and CDR2 from the germline V gene are LGHNA and YSLEER. This chain's CDR3 is CASSQGQGALGANGLTF. Here the CDR3 DNA reads TGCGCCAGCAGCCAAGGACAGGGGGCTCTTGGGGCCAACGGCCTGACTTTC.

In this sample, this clone turned up once. The V gene is TRBV19, the J gene TRBJ2-1; the D gene is possibly TRBD1 (6 bases). With 3 bases removed from V and 0 bases from J, the gap between germline ends came to 9 bases. The germline CDR1 and CDR2 sequences are LNHDA and SQIVND (reference sequence). CDR3 length: 15 amino acids. CDR3 DNA sequence: TGTGCCAGTAGTATCGGGGACAACTCCTACAATGAGCAGTTCTTC. Its translation is CASSIGDNSYNEQFF. The full variable domain, its missing parts supplied by reference TRBV19 and TRBJ2-1, is DGGITQSPKYLFRKEGQNVTLSCEQNLNHDAMYWYRQDPGQGLRLIYYSQIVNDFQKGDIAEGYSVSREKKESFPLTVTSAQKNPTAFYLCASSIGDNSYNEQFFGPGTRLTVL.

V usage is TRBV28 and J usage is TRBJ1-6; perhaps TRBD1 as D (6 bases). Germline CDR1 is MDHEN and CDR2 is SYDVKM. The CDR3 spans 18 residues. V was pared by 4 bases and J by 0 bases, with 16 bases between. CDR3 in amino acids: CASSYGNTGSSYNSPLHF. In DNA form, the CDR3 reads TGTGCCAGCAGTTATGGAAATACAGGGAGCTCCTATAATTCACCCCTCCACTTT.

This clone was recorded once. The chain joins TRBV28 to TRBJ2-3, with TRBD1 matching over 10 bases. J lost 4 bases, V lost 5 bases, and 12 bases had no gene match. Looked up from germline, CDR1 is MDHEN and CDR2 is SYDVKM. The CDR3 contains 17 residues. The CDR3 sequence is CASSLSGTGALPDTQYF. The CDR3 nucleotides are TGTGCCAGCAGTCTATCAGGGACAGGGGCTTTACCAGATACGCAGTATTTT.

This chain connects TRBV6-1 to TRBJ1-1; no firm D call. The ends were cut back, 6 bases at V and 3 bases at J, with 14 bases in the middle. Germline V gene data show CDR1 as MNHNS and CDR2 as SASEGT. CDR3 length equals 14 residues. CDR3 protein: CASRDIGVYTEAFF. In DNA, the CDR3 is TGTGCCAGCAGAGATATCGGGGTTTACACTGAAGCTTTCTTT.

The chain links TRBV5-5 to TRBJ1-5, with TRBD1 as a possible D gene (5 bases). Germline-derived CDR1 and CDR2 are SGHKS and YYEKEE (reference sequence). The germline V and J ends were trimmed by 0 bases and 2 bases, with 12 bases remaining between them. This CDR3 spans 16 amino acids. CDR3 nucleotide sequence: TGTGCCAGCAGCTTGGCTCCTTCGACAGGCAATCAGCCCCAGCATTTT. Protein product: CASSLAPSTGNQPQHF.

This chain uses TRBV5-1 with TRBJ2-1; 8 nucleotides align to TRBD1. The trim removed 5 bases at V and 8 bases at J, leaving 12 bases unmatched. This CDR3 comprises 15 residues. The germline gives CDR1 SGHRS, CDR2 YFSETQ. The CDR3 nucleotides read TGCGCCAGCAGAACAGGGGGGCGCGATAGGGATGAGCAGTTCTTC. It codes for CASRTGGRDRDEQFF.

J is TRBJ1-1 and V is TRBV4-1; D uncertain. From germline, CDR1 is MGHRA and CDR2 YSYEKL. V was clipped by 0 bases and J by 3 bases, with 14 bases between them. The CDR3 contains 16 residues. CDR3 loop: CASSQETTLGDTEAFF. The CDR3 DNA is TGCGCCAGCAGCCAAGAGACGACACTAGGCGACACTGAAGCTTTCTTT.

This clone was found once. The chain joins TRBV9 to TRBJ2-2; tentatively, D is TRBD1 (5 bases). CDR1 SGDLS and CDR2 YYNGEE come from the germline V gene. The V end lost 4 bases, the J end lost 5 bases, and 18 bases lay between the germline ends. The CDR3 runs 16 residues. CDR3: CASSSRQNSDTGELFF. CDR3 nucleotides: TGTGCCAGCAGCTCGCGACAGAATTCAGATACCGGGGAGCTGTTTTTT.

This chain links TRBV7-9 with TRBJ1-2; 11 nucleotides align to TRBD1. This CDR3 has 15 residues. V shed 0 bases, J shed 8 bases, and the junction held 5 bases outside the gene matches. Germline loops: CDR1 SEHNR, CDR2 FQNEAQ (reference sequence). The CDR3 protein is CASSLAGTGGAGYTF. CDR3 DNA: TGTGCCAGCAGCTTAGCGGGGACAGGGGGAGCCGGCTACACCTTC.

The J gene is TRBJ1-3, the V gene TRBV10-3; D might be TRBD1 (5 bases). Germline CDR1 is ENHRY and CDR2 is SYGVKD. This CDR3 contains 14 residues. The V and J ends lost 3 bases and 2 bases respectively, with 8 bases between them. CDR3 region: CAISDPGAGNTIYF. The DNA of the CDR3 is TGTGCCATCAGTGATCCGGGGGCTGGAAACACCATATATTTT.

This clone was seen only a few times. The CDR3 nucleotides are TGCGCCAGCAGCCAAGATATCGGTGACAATGAGCAGTTCTTC. Translated: CASSQDIGDNEQFF. The chain employs TRBV4-3 and TRBJ2-1; D remains unclear. The germline CDR1 and CDR2 sequences are LGHNA and YSLEER. The CDR3 spans 14 residues. V lost 0 bases to trimming and J lost 5 bases, with 8 bases between them.